One sample yielded the 30 T cell receptor beta chains listed below, sequenced in a study of T-cell reconstitution after alpha-beta-depleted transplantation in children (dated by TCRdb to the mid-2010s). The library was produced with PCR. Sequenced on an Illumina HiSeq 2500. TCR libraries were prepared with molecular barcoding, using unique molecular identifiers to normalize TCRbeta repertoire quantification. The raw public reads went through TCRdb reprocessing: fastp at Q25, MiXCR clone calling, in-frame beta chains kept. Duplicate CDR3 protein sequences are folded into a single record with the most common DNA and genes. This sample lists some 600,000 distinct CDR3 sequences; 10% to 15% were detected once. 2.2% of the sample comes from the top ten. The sample's treatment or condition label is to be understood as: allogeneic hematopoietic cell transplantation with graft depleted of TCRalphabeta T cells and CD19 B cells.

Material: PBMCs, mostly from graft donor cells, obtained 360 days after TCRalphabeta/CD19-depleted stem cell transplant. Receptor source: a male patient under 18 who had a stem cell transplant for acute myeloid leukemia, so the T cells may come from the graft donor.

As for this clonotype: This clone may be a read error of a much larger clone one base away. The chain joins TRBV11-2 to TRBJ2-1, with D maybe TRBD1 (6 bases). This CDR3 is built from 17 residues. Per germline, CDR1 SGHAT and CDR2 FQNNGV. The CDR3 here is CASSIDVGQYSYNEQFF. For the CDR3, the DNA is TGTGCCAGCAGCATAGATGTAGGACAGTACTCCTACAATGAGCAGTTCTTC.

This clonotype was detected ten times or more. The gene calls are TRBV28 and TRBJ2-1, with 7 bases fitting TRBD1. CDR3 length: 18 residues. In germline, CDR1 is MDHEN, CDR2 SYDVKM. Losses at the gene ends were 1 base for V and 0 bases for J; bases not matched to a gene: 9. The CDR3 region has the DNA TGTGCCAGCAGTTTATTGGCAGGGGGTGTGCTCTCCTACAATGAGCAGTTCTTC. Its protein product is CASSLLAGGVLSYNEQFF.

In its sample, this clonotype was seen many times. For the CDR3, the DNA is TGCAGTGCTAGAGATCGCGTCACACTCCTTAATCAGCCCCAGCATTTT. This gives the protein CSARDRVTLLNQPQHF. The chain employs TRBV20-1 and TRBJ1-5; D remains unclear. Germline CDR1 reads DFQATT; CDR2 reads SNEGSKA (reference sequence). This CDR3 region has 16 residues. The V gene lost 0 bases and the J gene lost 4 bases, with 16 bases spanning the gap.

At least ten counts were recorded for this clonotype. This sequence joins TRBV5-1 and TRBJ2-7; 15 bases match TRBD2. In germline, CDR1 is SGHRS, CDR2 YFSETQ. The CDR3 consists of 16 residues. V lost 1 base, J lost 6 bases, and 5 bases stayed unmatched. CDR3 bases: TGCGCCAGCAGCTTGTCGGGACTAGCGGGAGGAGGCGAGCAGTACTTC. Its translation: CASSLSGLAGGGEQYF.

The chain combines TRBV5-1 with TRBJ2-5, with D unclear. Trimming shortened V by 4 bases and J by 4 bases, and 14 bases separated the two germline ends. Germline values: CDR1 SGHRS, CDR2 YFSETQ. This CDR3 comprises 14 residues. DNA for the CDR3: TGCGCCAGCAGCGTTTGGGTTAGAGGAGAGACCCAGTACTTC. Translation: CASSVWVRGETQYF. The whole variable domain, remainder taken from reference TRBV5-1 and TRBJ2-5, is KAGVTQTPRYLIKTRGQQVTLSCSPISGHRSVSWYQQTPGQGLQFLFEYFSETQRNKGNFPGRFSGRQFSNSRSEMNVSTLELGDSALYLCASSVWVRGETQYFGPGTRLLVL.

This clonotype was found many times. The V and J genes are TRBV28 and TRBJ1-1; D remains ambiguous. CDR1 MDHEN and CDR2 SYDVKM come from the germline V gene. The CDR3 is 12 amino acids. Trimming cost V 3 bases and J 6 bases, with 8 bases left between them. The CDR3 sequence is CASSLSPAEAFF. For the CDR3, the DNA is TGTGCCAGCAGTTTGTCGCCGGCTGAAGCTTTCTTT.

This clonotype was seen a handful of times. The chain joins TRBV6-2 or TRBV6-3 to TRBJ2-7; D gene uncertain. The CDR3 is made up of 13 amino acids. Germline CDR1 reads MNHEY; CDR2 reads SVGEGT. V was shortened by 5 bases and J by 3 bases, with 11 bases between the two germline ends. The CDR3 bases are TGTGCCAGCAGTCCGGGTAGGGTCTACGAGCAGTACTTC. It codes for CASSPGRVYEQYF.

This chain links TRBV5-1 with TRBJ2-7, with 7 positions matching TRBD1. This CDR3 has 12 amino acids. Germline V lookup: CDR1 SGHRS, CDR2 YFSETQ. J lost 6 bases, V lost 4 bases, and 4 bases had no gene match. The CDR3 DNA reads TGCGCCAGCAGCCAGACAGGGTTCGAGCAGTACTTC. Protein product: CASSQTGFEQYF.

This clonotype has a handful of counts. This chain uses TRBV20-1 with TRBJ1-2, with D maybe TRBD1 (6 bases). The CDR3 consists of 12 residues. Germline V gene lookup returns CDR1 DFQATT and CDR2 SNEGSKA (reference sequence). Trimming shortened V by 5 bases and J by 10 bases, and 17 bases separated the two germline ends. This chain's CDR3 is CSAYKTGGVYTF. DNA of the CDR3: TGCAGTGCTTATAAGACAGGAGGAGTCTACACCTTC.

This clonotype occurred a few times. This chain uses TRBV5-5 with TRBJ2-3, with TRBD2 identical over 11 bases. Germline CDR1 SGHKS, CDR2 YYEKEE (reference sequence). Germline trimming cut 0 bases from V and 2 bases from J; bases unmatched to any gene: 5. This CDR3 has 17 amino acids. The CDR3 bases are TGTGCCAGCAGCTTGGATAGACTAGCGGGAATCACAGATACGCAGTATTTT. As protein: CASSLDRLAGITDTQYF.

This clonotype was recorded many times. The chain combines TRBV6-2 or TRBV6-3 with TRBJ2-2; D remains unclear. The germline CDR1 and CDR2 sequences are MNHEY and SVGEGT. Between the trimmed V and J ends, which lost 6 bases and 7 bases, there was a span of 9 bases. This CDR3 has 12 amino acids. CDR3 loop: CASSLVHGELFF. The CDR3 DNA is TGTGCCAGCAGCTTGGTGCACGGGGAGCTGTTTTTT.

Ten or more counts support this clonotype. This rearrangement joins TRBV7-2 to TRBJ2-3, with D maybe TRBD2 (6 bases). Per the germline V gene, CDR1 is SGHTA and CDR2 is FQGNSA. The length of the CDR3 is 18 residues. V was shortened by 5 bases and J by 2 bases, with 23 bases between the two germline ends. CDR3 in DNA: TGTGCCAGCAGCCGTAGCGGCGGGTACCTAACGGACACAGATACGCAGTATTTT. Protein product: CASSRSGGYLTDTDTQYF.

This clonotype has only a few counts. The chain combines TRBV11-1 with TRBJ2-7; 14 bases agree with TRBD2. From germline, CDR1 is SGHAT and CDR2 FQDESV (reference sequence). The CDR3 length is 19 residues. Unmatched junction bases numbered 11, after V lost 3 bases and J lost 1 base. The CDR3 sequence: CASSFGLAGGARRSYEQYF. For the CDR3, the DNA is TGTGCCAGCAGCTTCGGACTAGCGGGAGGAGCAAGAAGATCCTACGAGCAGTACTTC.

This clonotype was seen a handful of times. In DNA, the CDR3 is TGCAGTGCCAGTAGAGGGTCTAGCTCCTACAATGAGCAGTTCTTC. This gives the protein CSASRGSSSYNEQFF. The gene calls are TRBV20-1 and TRBJ2-1, with D tentatively TRBD2 (5 bases). Germline-derived CDR1 and CDR2 are DFQATT and SNEGSKA (reference sequence). The CDR3 covers 15 residues. The V end was cut by 6 bases, the J end by 0 bases, with 15 bases between.

This clonotype came up a few times. V and J are TRBV20-1 and TRBJ2-1; 9 bases align to TRBD2. This CDR3 is 15 amino acids long. Germline V gene lookup returns CDR1 DFQATT and CDR2 SNEGSKA (reference sequence). V lost 3 bases to trimming and J lost 8 bases; unmatched junction nucleotides: 11. Here the CDR3 DNA reads TGCAGTGCTAGGGATAGCGGGAGACTTAGAGATGAGCAGTTCTTC. Its protein product is CSARDSGRLRDEQFF.

The genes are TRBV11-1 and TRBJ2-1, with 15 nucleotides matching TRBD2. Germline assignment: CDR1 SGHAT and CDR2 FQDESV (reference sequence). The junction had 20 bases not matched to a gene; V was cut back by 4 bases and J by 7 bases. This CDR3 region has 21 residues. The CDR3 is CASSYGTSGRRRKERLNEQFF. The CDR3 DNA follows: TGTGCCAGCAGCTACGGGACTAGCGGGAGGAGGAGAAAGGAAAGACTGAATGAGCAGTTCTTC.

The sample holds a few counts of this clonotype. The V gene is TRBV19, the J gene TRBJ2-3; 9 bases map to TRBD2. CDR1 is LNHDA, CDR2 SQIVND, per germline (reference sequence). The CDR3 sequence is 14 residues long. Trimming took 5 bases from V and 2 from J; bases not matched to a gene: 2. The CDR3 reads CASSGLALTDTQYF. CDR3 bases: TGTGCCAGTAGTGGACTAGCGCTCACAGATACGCAGTATTTT.

This clonotype came up a few times. The CDR3 region is CAISVNPSSYNEQFF. The CDR3 DNA is TGTGCCATCAGTGTAAATCCGAGCTCCTACAATGAGCAGTTCTTC. The chain couples TRBV10-3 to TRBJ2-1; D gene unclear. Trimming stripped 4 bases from V and 0 bases from J, with 10 bases between. CDR3 length: 15 residues. Germline assignment: CDR1 ENHRY and CDR2 SYGVKD.

This clonotype was seen ten or more times. The V and J genes are TRBV12-3 or TRBV12-4 and TRBJ2-7; D gene uncertain. The CDR3 length is 15 residues. V was shortened by 5 bases and J by 0 bases, with 14 bases between the two germline ends. CDR3: CASSPGVGRSYEQYF. The CDR3 coding sequence is TGTGCCAGCAGTCCAGGTGTGGGTCGCTCCTACGAGCAGTACTTC.

The sample holds a few counts of this clonotype. The chain carries TRBV29-1 and TRBJ1-3; D gene unclear. The V and J ends lost 4 bases and 4 bases respectively, with 8 bases between them. Germline V gene lookup returns CDR1 SQVTM and CDR2 ANQGSEA. The CDR3 is 12 amino acids. Here the CDR3 DNA reads TGCAGCGTTGGAGTACCCGGAAACACCATATATTTT. Encoded protein: CSVGVPGNTIYF.

The chain recombines TRBV28 with TRBJ2-7; tentatively, D is TRBD2 (5 bases). V was pared by 4 bases and J by 12 bases, with 13 bases between. The germline gives CDR1 MDHEN, CDR2 SYDVKM. CDR3 length: 11 amino acids. For the CDR3, the DNA is TGTGCCAGCAGTTACCGGGGTTTAGCGTACTTC. Translating it yields CASSYRGLAYF.

This clonotype was counted a few times. The chain employs TRBV29-1 and TRBJ2-7; a weak D match, TRBD1 (5 bases). Between the trimmed V and J ends, which lost 3 bases and 9 bases, there was a span of 12 bases. The V gene's germline CDR1 is SQVTM and CDR2 ANQGSEA. CDR3 length: 11 residues. CDR3 coding DNA: TGCAGCGTTGATGTCTGGGGCAGGCAGTACTTC. This sequence encodes CSVDVWGRQYF.

This clonotype was counted many times. The V gene is TRBV7-2, the J gene TRBJ2-3; D remains unclear. Looked up from germline, CDR1 is SGHTA and CDR2 is FQGNSA. The germline V and J ends were trimmed by 6 bases and 4 bases, with 2 bases remaining between them. This CDR3 spans 10 amino acids. The CDR3 loop is CASRSDTQYF. The CDR3 DNA is TGTGCCAGCAGATCAGATACGCAGTATTTT.

V gene TRBV7-9 combines with J gene TRBJ2-5; tentatively, D is TRBD2 (5 bases). The CDR3 has 12 residues. V was clipped by 5 bases and J by 5 bases, with 9 bases between them. The germline V gene has CDR1 SEHNR and CDR2 FQNEAQ (reference sequence). The CDR3 sequence: CASSDSGETQYF. The CDR3 DNA sequence: TGTGCCAGCAGCGATTCGGGGGAGACCCAGTACTTC.

In its sample, this clonotype was seen a few times. The CDR3: CASSYSRGKGEQYF. The CDR3 DNA is TGTGCCAGCAGTTACTCTCGCGGGAAGGGTGAGCAGTACTTC. The chain combines TRBV6-5 with TRBJ2-7; D is perhaps TRBD2 (6 bases). The germline V gene has CDR1 MNHEY and CDR2 SVGAGI. V was shortened by 0 bases and J by 7 bases, with 13 bases between the two germline ends. This CDR3 is built from 14 residues.

Ten or more counts support this clonotype. This sequence joins TRBV9 and TRBJ2-2; either TRBD1 or TRBD2 may fit D (5 bases each). Germline CDR1 is SGDLS and CDR2 is YYNGEE. Trimming took 4 bases from V and 1 from J, leaving 14 bases between them. The length of the CDR3 is 16 residues. CDR3 protein: CASSPKRGGNTGELFF. Here the CDR3 DNA reads TGTGCCAGCAGCCCAAAACGTGGGGGGAACACCGGGGAGCTGTTTTTT.

The rearrangement joins TRBV7-3 to TRBJ2-3, with TRBD2 identical over 7 bases. This CDR3 is built from 17 residues. Germline CDR1 reads SGHTA; CDR2 reads FQGTGA. The V gene end was trimmed by 5 bases and the J gene end by 0 bases; junction bases not matched to a gene: 11. CDR3 protein: CASSRTPTGGSTDTQYF. CDR3 sequence (DNA): TGTGCCAGCAGCCGTACCCCAACGGGAGGTAGCACAGATACGCAGTATTTT. Using reference TRBV7-3 and TRBJ2-3 for the parts outside the CDR3, the full variable domain is GAGVSQTPSNKVTEKGKYVELRCDPISGHTALYWYRQSLGQGPEFLIYFQGTGAADDSGLPNDRFFAVRPEGSVSTLKIQRTERGDSAVYLCASSRTPTGGSTDTQYFGPGTRLTVL.

This clonotype was detected only a few times. The chain joins TRBV28 to TRBJ2-1, with 10 bases that match TRBD2. The CDR3 runs to 15 residues. J was trimmed by 5 bases and V by 5 bases; bases with no gene match: 6. Germline lookup yields CDR1 MDHEN and CDR2 SYDVKM. This chain's CDR3 is CASSRAGGPHNEQFF. In nucleotides, the CDR3 is TGTGCCAGCAGTCGAGCGGGAGGGCCCCACAATGAGCAGTTCTTC.

This clonotype appeared a few times. J is TRBJ2-3 and V is TRBV20-1, with D perhaps TRBD2 (6 bases). Germline lookup yields CDR1 DFQATT and CDR2 SNEGSKA (reference sequence). V lost 3 bases, J lost 4 bases, and 11 bases lay in between. This CDR3 contains 13 residues. CDR3 DNA sequence: TGCAGTGCTAGTTCGCGGGACGCAGATACGCAGTATTTT. This gives the protein CSASSRDADTQYF.

The J gene is TRBJ2-7, the V gene TRBV28; a possible D gene is TRBD2 (5 bases). The CDR3 loop spans 13 amino acids. Per germline, CDR1 MDHEN and CDR2 SYDVKM. Trimming shortened V by 3 bases and J by 6 bases, and 12 bases separated the two germline ends. CDR3 bases: TGTGCCAGCAGTTTTGACCTAGCTGCCGAGCAGTACTTC. Translation: CASSFDLAAEQYF.